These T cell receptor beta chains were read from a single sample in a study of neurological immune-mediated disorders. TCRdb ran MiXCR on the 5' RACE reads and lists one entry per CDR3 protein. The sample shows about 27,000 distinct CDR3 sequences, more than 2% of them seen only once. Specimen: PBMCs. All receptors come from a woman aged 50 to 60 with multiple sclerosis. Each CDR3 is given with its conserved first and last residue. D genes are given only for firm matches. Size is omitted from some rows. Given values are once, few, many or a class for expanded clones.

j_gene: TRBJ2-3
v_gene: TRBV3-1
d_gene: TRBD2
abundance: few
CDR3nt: TGTGCCAGCAGCCAAGATCCTATGACTAGCGGCACAGATACGCAGTATTTT
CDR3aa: CASSQDPMTSGTDTQYF

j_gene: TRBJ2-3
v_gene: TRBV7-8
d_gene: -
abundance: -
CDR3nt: TGTGCCAGCAGCCTCCCCACAGATACGCAGTATTTT
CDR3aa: CASSLPTDTQYF

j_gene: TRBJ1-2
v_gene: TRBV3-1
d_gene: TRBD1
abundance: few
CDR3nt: TGTGCCAGCAGCTTATACGACAGGGCTAACTATGGCTACACCTTC
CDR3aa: CASSLYDRANYGYTF

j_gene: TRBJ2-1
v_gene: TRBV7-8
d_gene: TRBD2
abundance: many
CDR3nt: TGTGCCAGCAGCTTAGTGACTAGCGGGCACAATGAGCAGTTCTTC
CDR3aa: CASSLVTSGHNEQFF

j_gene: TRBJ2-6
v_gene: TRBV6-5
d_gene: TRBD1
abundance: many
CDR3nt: TGTGCCAGCAAGGGACAGGGTTCTGGGGCCAACGTCCTGACTTTC
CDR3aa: CASKGQGSGANVLTF

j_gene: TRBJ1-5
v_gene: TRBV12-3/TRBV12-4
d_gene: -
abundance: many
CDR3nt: TGTGCCAGCAGTCGTACACCGTGGCCCCAGCATTTT
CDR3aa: CASSRTPWPQHF

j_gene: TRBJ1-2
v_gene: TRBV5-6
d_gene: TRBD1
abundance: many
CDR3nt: TGTGCCAGCAGCCCCGGACAGGGACCGAACTATGGCTACACCTTC
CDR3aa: CASSPGQGPNYGYTF

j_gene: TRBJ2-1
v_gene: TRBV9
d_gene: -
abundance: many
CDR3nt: TGTGCCAGCAGCGTCGGCGGGACCTACAATGAGCAGTTCTTC
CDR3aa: CASSVGGTYNEQFF

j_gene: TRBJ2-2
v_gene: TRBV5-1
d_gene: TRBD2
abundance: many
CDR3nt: TGCGCCAGCAGCTTGGAGCGACGGGGGGGCGTGGAGCTGTTTTTT
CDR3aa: CASSLERRGGVELFF

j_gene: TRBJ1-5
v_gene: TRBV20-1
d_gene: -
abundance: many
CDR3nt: TGCAGTGTGGGCGGGTATAGCAATCAGCCCCAGCATTTT
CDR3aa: CSVGGYSNQPQHF

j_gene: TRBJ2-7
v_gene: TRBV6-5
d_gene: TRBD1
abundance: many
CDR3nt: TGTGCCAGCAGTTACGTACAGGGGTCGGCCTACGAGCAGTACTTC
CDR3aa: CASSYVQGSAYEQYF

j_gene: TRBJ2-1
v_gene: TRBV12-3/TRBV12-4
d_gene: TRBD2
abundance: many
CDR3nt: TGTGCCAGCAGTTTTCACCTAACTAGCGGGATCTACAATGAGCAGTTCTTC
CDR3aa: CASSFHLTSGIYNEQFF

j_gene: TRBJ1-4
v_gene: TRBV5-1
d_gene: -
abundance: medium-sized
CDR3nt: TGCGCCAGCAGCTTGCAGAGAGGAAATGAAAAACTGTTTTTT
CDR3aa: CASSLQRGNEKLFF

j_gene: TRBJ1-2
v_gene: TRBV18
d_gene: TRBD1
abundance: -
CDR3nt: TGTGCCAGCTCACCCACAGGGGGCAGCTATGGCTACACCTTC
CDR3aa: CASSPTGGSYGYTF

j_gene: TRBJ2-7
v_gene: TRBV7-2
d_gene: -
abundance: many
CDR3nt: TGTGCCAGCAGCTTGGCACCCCTCTCCTACGAGCAGTACTTC
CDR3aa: CASSLAPLSYEQYF

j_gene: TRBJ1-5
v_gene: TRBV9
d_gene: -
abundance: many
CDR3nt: TGTGCCAGCAGCCCTCGCGGGTGGGGGAGTGAGCCCCAGAATTTT
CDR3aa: CASSPRGWGSEPQNF

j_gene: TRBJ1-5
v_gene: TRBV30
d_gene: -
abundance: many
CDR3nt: TGTGCCTGGGAGGACAGCCATCAGCCCCAGCATTTT
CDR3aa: CAWEDSHQPQHF

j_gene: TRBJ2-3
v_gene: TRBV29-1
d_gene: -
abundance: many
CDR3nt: TGCAGCGTCGAAAGACAGAGCACAGATACGCAGTATTTT
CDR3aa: CSVERQSTDTQYF

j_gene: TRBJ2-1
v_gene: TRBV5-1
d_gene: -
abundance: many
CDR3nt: TGCGCCAGCAGCTTAACATCGAACAATGAGCAGTTCTTC
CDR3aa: CASSLTSNNEQFF

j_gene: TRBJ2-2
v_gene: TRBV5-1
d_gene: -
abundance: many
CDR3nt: TGCGCCAGCAGTAGTTCAGGGACCGGGGAGCTGTTTTTT
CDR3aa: CASSSSGTGELFF

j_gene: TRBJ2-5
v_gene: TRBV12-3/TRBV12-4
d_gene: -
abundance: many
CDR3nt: TGTGCCAGCAGTTTCGGACAGTTACAAGAGACCCAGTACTTC
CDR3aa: CASSFGQLQETQYF

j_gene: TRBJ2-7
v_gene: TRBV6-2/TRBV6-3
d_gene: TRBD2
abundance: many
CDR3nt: TGTGCCAGCGTCGGCGGGGGGCTGAACGAGCAGTACTTC
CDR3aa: CASVGGGLNEQYF

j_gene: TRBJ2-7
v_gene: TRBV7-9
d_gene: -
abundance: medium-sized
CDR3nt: TGTGCCAGCAGCAGGGACGACAGGTACGAGCAGTACTTC
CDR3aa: CASSRDDRYEQYF

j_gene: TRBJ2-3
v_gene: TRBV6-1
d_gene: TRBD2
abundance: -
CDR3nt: TGTGCCAGCAGAGCTAGCGGGAGGTTTCAAGATACGCAGTATTTT
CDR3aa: CASRASGRFQDTQYF

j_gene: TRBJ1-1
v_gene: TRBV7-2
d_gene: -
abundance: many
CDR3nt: TGTGCCAGCAGCTTTCAAGGGGTGGGTGAAGCTTTCTTT
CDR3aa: CASSFQGVGEAFF

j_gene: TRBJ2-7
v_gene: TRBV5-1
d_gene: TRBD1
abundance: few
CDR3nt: TGCGCCAGCAGGTCCCCAGGGGGCTCCTACGAGCAGTACTTC
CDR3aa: CASRSPGGSYEQYF

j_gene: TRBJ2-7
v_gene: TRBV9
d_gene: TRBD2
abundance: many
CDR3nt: TGTGCCAGCAGCCTCCGGGCTAGCGGGAGGGACGAGCAGTACTTC
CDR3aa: CASSLRASGRDEQYF

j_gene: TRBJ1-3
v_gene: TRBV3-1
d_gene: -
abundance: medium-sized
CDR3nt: TGTGCCAGCAGCCCAGGATCAGGAAACACCATATATTTT
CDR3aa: CASSPGSGNTIYF

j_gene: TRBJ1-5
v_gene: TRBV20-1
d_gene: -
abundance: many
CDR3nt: TGCAGTGCTAGAGTTGGGGGGCCGGAAAGCAATCAGCCCCAGCATTTT
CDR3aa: CSARVGGPESNQPQHF

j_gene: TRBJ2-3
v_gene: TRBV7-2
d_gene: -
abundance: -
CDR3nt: TGTGCCAGCAGCTATTACGGGGATACGCAGTATTTT
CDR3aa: CASSYYGDTQYF

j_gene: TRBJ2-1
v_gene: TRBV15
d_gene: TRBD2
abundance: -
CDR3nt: TGTGCCACCAGCAGAGATGCCTTAGCGGGAGGGACAAGAAACAATGAGCAGTTCTTC
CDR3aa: CATSRDALAGGTRNNEQFF

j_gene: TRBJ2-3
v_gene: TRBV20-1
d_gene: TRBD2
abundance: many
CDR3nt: TGCAGTGCGCCCCCCGGGGGGGCTGCCGATACGCAGTATTTT
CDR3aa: CSAPPGGAADTQYF

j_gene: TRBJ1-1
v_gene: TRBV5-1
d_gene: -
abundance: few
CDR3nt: TGCGCCAGCAGCTGGTACAGGGAGACTGAAGCTTTCTTT
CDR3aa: CASSWYRETEAFF

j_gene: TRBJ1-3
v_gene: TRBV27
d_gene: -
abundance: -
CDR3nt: TGTGCCAGCAGTCCGAACCCGGGGCAGCTGAGCTCTGGAAACACCATATATTTT
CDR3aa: CASSPNPGQLSSGNTIYF

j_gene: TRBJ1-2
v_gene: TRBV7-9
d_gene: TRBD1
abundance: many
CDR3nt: TGTGCCAGCAGCCCCGGACAGGGCTATGGCTACACCTTC
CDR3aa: CASSPGQGYGYTF

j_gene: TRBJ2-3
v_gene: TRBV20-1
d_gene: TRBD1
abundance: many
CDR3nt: TGCAGTGCTAGAGCCCCGACAGGGACAGATACGCAGTATTTT
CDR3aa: CSARAPTGTDTQYF

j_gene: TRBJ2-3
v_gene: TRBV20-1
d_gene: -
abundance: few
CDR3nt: TGCAGTGCCACCGGGACTCGGTTAACAGATACGCAGTATTTT
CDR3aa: CSATGTRLTDTQYF

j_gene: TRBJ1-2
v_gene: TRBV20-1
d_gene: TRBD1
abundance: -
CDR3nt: TGCAGTGCTAGAGACCTGGGACAGGGCCCTAACTATGGCTACACCTTC
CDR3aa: CSARDLGQGPNYGYTF

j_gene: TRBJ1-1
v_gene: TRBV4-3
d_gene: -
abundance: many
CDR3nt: TGCGCCAGCAGTTCAGAGAGGGGCACTGAAGCTTTCTTT
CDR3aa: CASSSERGTEAFF

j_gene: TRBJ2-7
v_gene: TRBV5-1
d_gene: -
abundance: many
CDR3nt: TGCGCCAGCAGCTCGGACAGCGAGCAGTACTTC
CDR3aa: CASSSDSEQYF

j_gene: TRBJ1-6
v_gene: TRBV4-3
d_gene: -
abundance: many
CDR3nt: TGCGCCAGCAGCCAGTCAACTCTCTCACCCCTCCACTTT
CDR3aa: CASSQSTLSPLHF

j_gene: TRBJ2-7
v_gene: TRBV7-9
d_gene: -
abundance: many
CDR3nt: TGTGCCAGCAGATCCGACGCGGTTGGGTTGCAGTACTTC
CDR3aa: CASRSDAVGLQYF

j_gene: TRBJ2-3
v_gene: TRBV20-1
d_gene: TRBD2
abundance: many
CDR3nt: TGCAGTGCTAGAGATTGGGCGGGAGGTAGGAGGAATACGCAGTATTTT
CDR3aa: CSARDWAGGRRNTQYF

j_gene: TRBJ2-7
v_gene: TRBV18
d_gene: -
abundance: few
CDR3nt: TGTGCCAGCTCACCACTCCCGGGGAGCTCCTACGAGCAGTACTTC
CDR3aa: CASSPLPGSSYEQYF

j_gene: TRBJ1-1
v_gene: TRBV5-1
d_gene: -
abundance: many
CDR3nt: TGCGCCAGCAGCTACCTCCGGGCGACGAACACTGAAGCTTTCTTT
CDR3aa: CASSYLRATNTEAFF

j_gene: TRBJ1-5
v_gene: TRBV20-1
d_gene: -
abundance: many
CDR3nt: TGCAGTGCTAGAGACAGGCGGACATGGAATCAGCCCCAGCATTTT
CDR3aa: CSARDRRTWNQPQHF

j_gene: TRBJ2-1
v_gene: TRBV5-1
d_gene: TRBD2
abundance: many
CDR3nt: TGCGCCAGCAGCTTGGGCGGGGAGGGGCAGTTCTTC
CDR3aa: CASSLGGEGQFF

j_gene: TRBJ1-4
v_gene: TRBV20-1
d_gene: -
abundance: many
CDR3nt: TGCAGTACTAGTTCACAGTCGTATAATGAAAAACTGTTTTTT
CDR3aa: CSTSSQSYNEKLFF

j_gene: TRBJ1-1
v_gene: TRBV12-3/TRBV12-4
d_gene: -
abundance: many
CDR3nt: TGTGCCAGCAGTTACAGGGAGGATGCTTTTGAAGCTTTCTTT
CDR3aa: CASSYREDAFEAFF

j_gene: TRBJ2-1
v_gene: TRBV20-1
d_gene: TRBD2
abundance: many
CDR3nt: TGCAGTGCTTACGGGGGGACCTACAATGAGCAGTTCTTC
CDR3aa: CSAYGGTYNEQFF

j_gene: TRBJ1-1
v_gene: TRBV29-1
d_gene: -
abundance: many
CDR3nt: TGCAGCGTTGGTTTTCCAGCGTCGGACACTGAAGCTTTCTTT
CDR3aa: CSVGFPASDTEAFF

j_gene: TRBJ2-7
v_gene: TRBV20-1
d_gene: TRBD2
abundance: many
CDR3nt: TGCAGTGCTAGAGTGGTGCGGGGGACTCCCTACGAGCAGTACTTC
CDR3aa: CSARVVRGTPYEQYF